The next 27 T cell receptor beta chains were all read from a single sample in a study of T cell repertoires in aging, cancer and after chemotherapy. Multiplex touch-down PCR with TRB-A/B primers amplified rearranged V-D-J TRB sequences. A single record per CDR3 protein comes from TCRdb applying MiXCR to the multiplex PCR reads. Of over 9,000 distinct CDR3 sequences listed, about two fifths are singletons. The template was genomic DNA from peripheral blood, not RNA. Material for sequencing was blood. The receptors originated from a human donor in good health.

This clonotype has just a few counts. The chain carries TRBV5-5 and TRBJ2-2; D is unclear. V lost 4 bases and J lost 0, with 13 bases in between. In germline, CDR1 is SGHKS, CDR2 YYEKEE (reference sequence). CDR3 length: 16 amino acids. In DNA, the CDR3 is TGTGCCAGCAGCCCGATTGGTGCCGCGAACACCGGGGAGCTGTTTTTT. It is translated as CASSPIGAANTGELFF.

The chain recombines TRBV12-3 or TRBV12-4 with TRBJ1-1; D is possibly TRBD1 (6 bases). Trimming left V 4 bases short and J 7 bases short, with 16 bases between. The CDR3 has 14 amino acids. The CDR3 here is CASSSRLDRLEAFF. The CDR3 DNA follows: TGTGCCAGCAGTTCCCGCTTGGACAGACTTGAAGCTTTCTTT.

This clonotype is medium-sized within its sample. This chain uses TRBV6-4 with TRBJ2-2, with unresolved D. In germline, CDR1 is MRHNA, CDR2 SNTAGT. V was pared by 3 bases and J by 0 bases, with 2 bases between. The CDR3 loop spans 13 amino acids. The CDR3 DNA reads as TGTGCCAGCAGTGAAGCGAACACCGGGGAGCTGTTTTTT. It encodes CASSEANTGELFF.

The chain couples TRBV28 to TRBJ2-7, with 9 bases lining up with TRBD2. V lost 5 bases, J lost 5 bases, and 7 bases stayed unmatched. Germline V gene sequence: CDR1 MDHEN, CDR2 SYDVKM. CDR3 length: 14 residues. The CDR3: CASSVAGVRNEQYF. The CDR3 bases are TGTGCCAGCAGTGTAGCGGGAGTAAGGAACGAGCAGTACTTC.

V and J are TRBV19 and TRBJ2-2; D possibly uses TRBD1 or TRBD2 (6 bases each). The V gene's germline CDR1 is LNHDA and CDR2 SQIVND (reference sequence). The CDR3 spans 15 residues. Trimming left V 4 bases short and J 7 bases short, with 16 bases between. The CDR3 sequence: CASSTRGDKSGELFF. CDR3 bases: TGTGCCAGTAGTACAAGGGGGGACAAAAGCGGGGAGCTGTTTTTT.

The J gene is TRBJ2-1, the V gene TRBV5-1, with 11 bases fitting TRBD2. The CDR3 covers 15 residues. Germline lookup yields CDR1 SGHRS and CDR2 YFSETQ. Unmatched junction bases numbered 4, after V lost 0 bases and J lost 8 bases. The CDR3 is CASSLGTSGSYEQFF. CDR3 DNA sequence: TGCGCCAGCAGCTTGGGCACTAGCGGGAGCTATGAGCAGTTCTTC.

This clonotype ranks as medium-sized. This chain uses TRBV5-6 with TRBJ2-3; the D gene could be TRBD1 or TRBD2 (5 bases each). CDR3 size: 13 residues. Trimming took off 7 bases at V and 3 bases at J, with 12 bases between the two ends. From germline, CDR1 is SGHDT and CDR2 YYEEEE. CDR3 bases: TGTGCCAGCGAAGGATGGGGGACAGATACGCAGTATTTT. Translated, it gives CASEGWGTDTQYF.

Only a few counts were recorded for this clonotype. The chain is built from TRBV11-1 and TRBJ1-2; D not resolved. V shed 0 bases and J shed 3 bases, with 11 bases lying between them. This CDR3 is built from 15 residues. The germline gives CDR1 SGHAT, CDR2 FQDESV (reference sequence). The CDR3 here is CASSLAKGYDYGYTF. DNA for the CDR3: TGTGCCAGCAGCTTAGCAAAAGGGTACGACTATGGCTACACCTTC.

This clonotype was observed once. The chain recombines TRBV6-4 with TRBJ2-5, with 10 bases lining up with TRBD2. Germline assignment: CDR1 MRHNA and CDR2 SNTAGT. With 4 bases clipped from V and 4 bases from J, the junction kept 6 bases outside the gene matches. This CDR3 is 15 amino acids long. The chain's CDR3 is CASSVASGSGETQYF. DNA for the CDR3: TGTGCCAGCAGTGTGGCTAGCGGGAGCGGAGAGACCCAGTACTTC.

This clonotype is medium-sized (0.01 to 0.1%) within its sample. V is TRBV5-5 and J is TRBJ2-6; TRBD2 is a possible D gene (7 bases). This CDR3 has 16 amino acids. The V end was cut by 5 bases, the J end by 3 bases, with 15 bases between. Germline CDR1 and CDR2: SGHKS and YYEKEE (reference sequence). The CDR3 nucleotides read TGTGCCAGCAGGGACGCGGGGGCGCTTGGGGCCAACGTCCTGACTTTC. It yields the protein CASRDAGALGANVLTF.

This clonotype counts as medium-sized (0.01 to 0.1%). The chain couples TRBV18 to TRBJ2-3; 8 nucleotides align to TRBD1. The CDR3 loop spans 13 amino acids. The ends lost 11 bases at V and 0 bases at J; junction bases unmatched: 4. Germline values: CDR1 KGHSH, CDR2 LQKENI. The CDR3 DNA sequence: TGTGCCGCAGGGGGCAAGAGCACAGATACGCAGTATTTT. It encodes CAAGGKSTDTQYF.

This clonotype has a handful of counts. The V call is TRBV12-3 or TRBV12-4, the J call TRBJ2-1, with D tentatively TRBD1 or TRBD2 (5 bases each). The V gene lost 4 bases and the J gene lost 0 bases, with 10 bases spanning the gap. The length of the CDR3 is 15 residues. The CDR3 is CASSSGPSSYNEQFF. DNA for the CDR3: TGTGCCAGCAGTTCGGGACCCAGCTCCTACAATGAGCAGTTCTTC.

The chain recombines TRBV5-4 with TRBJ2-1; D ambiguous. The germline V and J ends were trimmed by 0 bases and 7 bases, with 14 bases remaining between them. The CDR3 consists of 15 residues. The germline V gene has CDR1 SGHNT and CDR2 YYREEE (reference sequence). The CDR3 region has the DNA TGTGCCAGCAGCTTGGGTGGGATAAAATATAATGAGCAGTTCTTC. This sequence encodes CASSLGGIKYNEQFF.

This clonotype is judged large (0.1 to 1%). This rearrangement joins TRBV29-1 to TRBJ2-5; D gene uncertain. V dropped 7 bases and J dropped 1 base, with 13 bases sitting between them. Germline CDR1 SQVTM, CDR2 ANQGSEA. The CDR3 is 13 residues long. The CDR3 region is CSAPIGSQETQYF. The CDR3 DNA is TGCAGCGCCCCGATAGGGTCCCAAGAGACCCAGTACTTC.

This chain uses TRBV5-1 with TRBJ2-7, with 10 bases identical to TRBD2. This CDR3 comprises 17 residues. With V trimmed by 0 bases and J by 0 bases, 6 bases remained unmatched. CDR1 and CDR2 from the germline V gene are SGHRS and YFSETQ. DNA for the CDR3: TGCGCCAGCAGCTTGGTCCCAGCGGGAGGGATCTCCTACGAGCAGTACTTC. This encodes CASSLVPAGGISYEQYF.

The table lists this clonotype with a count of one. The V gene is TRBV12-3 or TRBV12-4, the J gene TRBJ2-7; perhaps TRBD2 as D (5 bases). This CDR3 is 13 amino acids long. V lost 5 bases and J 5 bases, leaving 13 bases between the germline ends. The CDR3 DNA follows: TGTGCCAGCAGTGAGGGTAATGTTAACGAGCAGTACTTC. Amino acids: CASSEGNVNEQYF.

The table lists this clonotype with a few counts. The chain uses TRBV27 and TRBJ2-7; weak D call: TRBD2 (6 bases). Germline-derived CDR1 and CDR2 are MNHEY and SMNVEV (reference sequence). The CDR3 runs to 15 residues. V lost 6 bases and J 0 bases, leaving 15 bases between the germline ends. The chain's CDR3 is CASRPLARSSYEQYF. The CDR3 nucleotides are TGTGCCAGCAGGCCTCTAGCGAGGAGCTCCTACGAGCAGTACTTC.

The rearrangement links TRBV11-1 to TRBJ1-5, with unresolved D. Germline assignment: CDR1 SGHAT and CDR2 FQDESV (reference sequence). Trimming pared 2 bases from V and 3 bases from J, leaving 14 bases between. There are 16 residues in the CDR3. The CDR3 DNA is TGTGCCAGCAGCTTATACGGGCAGCTCCCCAATCAGCCCCAGCATTTT. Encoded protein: CASSLYGQLPNQPQHF.

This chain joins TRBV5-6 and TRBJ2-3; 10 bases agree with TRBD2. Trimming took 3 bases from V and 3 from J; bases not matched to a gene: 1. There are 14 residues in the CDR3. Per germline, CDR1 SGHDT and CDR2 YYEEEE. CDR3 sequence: CASSSSGRTDTQYF. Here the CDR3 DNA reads TGTGCCAGCAGCTCTAGCGGGAGAACAGATACGCAGTATTTT.

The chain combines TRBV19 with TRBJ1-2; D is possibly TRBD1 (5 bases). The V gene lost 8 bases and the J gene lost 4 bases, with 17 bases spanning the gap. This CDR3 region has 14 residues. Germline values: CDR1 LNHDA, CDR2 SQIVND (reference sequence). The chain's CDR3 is CASSPLGDFYGYTF. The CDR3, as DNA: TGTGCCAGTTCTCCATTAGGGGATTTCTATGGCTACACCTTC.

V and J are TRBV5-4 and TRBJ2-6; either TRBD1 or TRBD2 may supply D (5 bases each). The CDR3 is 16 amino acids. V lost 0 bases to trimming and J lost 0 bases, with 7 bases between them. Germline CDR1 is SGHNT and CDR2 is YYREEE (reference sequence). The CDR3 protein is CASSLGGSSGANVLTF. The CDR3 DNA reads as TGTGCCAGCAGCTTGGGGGGGAGCTCTGGGGCCAACGTCCTGACTTTC. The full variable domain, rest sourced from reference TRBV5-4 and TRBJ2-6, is ETGVTQSPTHLIKTRGQQVTLRCSSQSGHNTVSWYQQALGQGPQFIFQYYREEENGRGNFPPRFSGLQFPNYSSELNVNALELDDSALYLCASSLGGSSGANVLTFGAGSRLTVL.

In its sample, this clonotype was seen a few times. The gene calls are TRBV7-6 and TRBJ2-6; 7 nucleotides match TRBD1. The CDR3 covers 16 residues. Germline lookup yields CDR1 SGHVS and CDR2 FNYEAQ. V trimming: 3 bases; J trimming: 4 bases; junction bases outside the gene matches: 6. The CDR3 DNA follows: TGTGCCAGCAGCTTCCTACAGGGGACCGGGGCCAACGTCCTGACTTTC. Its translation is CASSFLQGTGANVLTF.

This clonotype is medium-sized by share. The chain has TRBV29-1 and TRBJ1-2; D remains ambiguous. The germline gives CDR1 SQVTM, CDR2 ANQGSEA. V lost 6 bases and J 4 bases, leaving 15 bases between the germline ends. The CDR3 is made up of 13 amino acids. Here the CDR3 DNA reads TGCAGCGTGGCAACCTCCGGTTCCTATGGCTACACCTTC. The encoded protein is CSVATSGSYGYTF.

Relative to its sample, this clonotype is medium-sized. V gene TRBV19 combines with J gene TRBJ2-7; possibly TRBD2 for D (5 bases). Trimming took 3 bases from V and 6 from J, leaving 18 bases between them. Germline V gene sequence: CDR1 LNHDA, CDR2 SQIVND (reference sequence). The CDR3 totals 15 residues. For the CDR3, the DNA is TGTGCCAGTAGTATCACTAGGACGCCGACGGGCGAGCAGTACTTC. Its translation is CASSITRTPTGEQYF.

The CDR3 region has the DNA TGTGCCTGGACCCTCGTCGACAGGCTGGGCTACGAGCAGTACTTC. Protein product: CAWTLVDRLGYEQYF. The chain employs TRBV30 and TRBJ2-7, with a possible D match to TRBD1 (6 bases). This CDR3 region has 15 residues. Trimming took 4 bases from V and 3 from J, leaving 19 bases between them. CDR1 is GTSNPN, CDR2 SVGIG, per germline (reference sequence).

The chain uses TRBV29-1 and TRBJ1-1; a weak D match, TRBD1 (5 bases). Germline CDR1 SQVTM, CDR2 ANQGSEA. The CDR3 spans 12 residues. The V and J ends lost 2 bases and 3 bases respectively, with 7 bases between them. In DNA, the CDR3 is TGCAGCGTTGAACAGGGACACACTGAAGCTTTCTTT. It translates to CSVEQGHTEAFF.

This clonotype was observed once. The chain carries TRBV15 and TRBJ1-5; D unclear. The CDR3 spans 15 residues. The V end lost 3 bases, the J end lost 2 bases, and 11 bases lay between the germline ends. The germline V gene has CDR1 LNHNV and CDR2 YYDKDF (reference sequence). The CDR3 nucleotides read TGTGCCACCAGCAGCTGGGCAGGAGGCAATCAGCCCCAGCATTTT. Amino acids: CATSSWAGGNQPQHF.